This T cell receptor beta chain originates from a study of T cell repertoires in ileal Crohn's disease. Only in-frame clones appear in the TCRdb table, and some are missing; sequencing was by immunoSEQ multiplex PCR. The sample contains over 9,500 clones, 76% of which appear only once. Notes on the study in general: Endoscopic recurrence occurred in every patient whose clonality exceeded 26.8%.

This CDR3 is built from 21 residues. From germline, CDR1 is LNHNV and CDR2 YYDKDF (reference sequence). The trim removed 1 base at V and 9 bases at J, leaving 25 bases unmatched. This clone came up a few times. Its antigen is not known. The gene calls are TRBV15 and TRBJ2-1; TRBD1 agrees at 9 bases. The receptor was isolated from an adult with Crohn's disease. Source material: ileal tissue. CDR3: CATSRGGRDRERGGSGGEQFF. The CDR3 region has the DNA TGTGCCACCAGCAGAGGAGGAAGGGACAGGGAACGCGGCGGCTCCGGGGGTGAGCAGTTCTTC.